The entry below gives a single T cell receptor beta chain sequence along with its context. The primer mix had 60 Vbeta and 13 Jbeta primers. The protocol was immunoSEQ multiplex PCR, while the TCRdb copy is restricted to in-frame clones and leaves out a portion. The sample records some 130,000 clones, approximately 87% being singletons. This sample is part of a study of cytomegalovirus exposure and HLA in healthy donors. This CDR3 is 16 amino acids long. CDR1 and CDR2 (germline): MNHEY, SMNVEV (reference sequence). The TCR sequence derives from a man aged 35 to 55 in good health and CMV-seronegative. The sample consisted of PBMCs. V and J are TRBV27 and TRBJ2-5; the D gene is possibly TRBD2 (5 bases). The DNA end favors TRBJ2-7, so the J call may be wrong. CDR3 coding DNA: TGTGCCAGCAGTCCAACCGGCGGGTGGGCCCAGTACGAGCAGTACTTC. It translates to CASSPTGGWAQYEQYF.